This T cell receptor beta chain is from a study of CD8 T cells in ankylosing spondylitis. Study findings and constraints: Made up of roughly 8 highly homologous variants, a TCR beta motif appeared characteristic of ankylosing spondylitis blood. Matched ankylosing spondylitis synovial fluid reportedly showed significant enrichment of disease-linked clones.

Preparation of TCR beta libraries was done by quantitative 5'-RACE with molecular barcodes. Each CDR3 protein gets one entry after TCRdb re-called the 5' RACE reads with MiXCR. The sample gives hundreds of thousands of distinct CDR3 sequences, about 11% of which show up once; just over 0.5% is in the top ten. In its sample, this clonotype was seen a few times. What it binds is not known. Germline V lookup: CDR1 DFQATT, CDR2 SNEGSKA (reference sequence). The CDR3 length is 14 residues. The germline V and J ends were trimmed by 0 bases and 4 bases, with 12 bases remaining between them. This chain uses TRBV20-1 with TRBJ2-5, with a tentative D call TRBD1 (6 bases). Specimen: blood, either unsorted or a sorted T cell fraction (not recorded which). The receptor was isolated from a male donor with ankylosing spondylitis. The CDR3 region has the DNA TGCAGTGCTAGAGATGGGGGCGCGGGAGAGACCCAGTACTTC. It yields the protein CSARDGGAGETQYF.